This T cell receptor beta chain appears in the sequencing data of a study of cytotoxic CD8 clonotypes in ibrutinib-treated CLL. The germline V gene has CDR1 GTSNPN and CDR2 SVGIG (reference sequence). CDR3 size: 18 residues. Trimming cost V 4 bases and J 0 bases, with 21 bases left between them. This clone was seen a single time. Generated by immunoSEQ multiplex PCR, the TCRdb table keeps only in-frame clones and is missing some. Of about 44,000 clones in the sample, 69% were seen once. This sample comprised PBMCs, obtained after 12 months of ibrutinib treatment. The chain carries TRBV30 and TRBJ1-4; perhaps TRBD1 as D (5 bases). This TCR derives from a human donor with chronic lymphocytic leukemia. This CDR3 reads CAWTWDARQRATNEKLFF. CDR3 sequence (DNA): TGTGCCTGGACATGGGACGCCAGGCAGAGGGCAACTAATGAAAAACTGTTTTTT.